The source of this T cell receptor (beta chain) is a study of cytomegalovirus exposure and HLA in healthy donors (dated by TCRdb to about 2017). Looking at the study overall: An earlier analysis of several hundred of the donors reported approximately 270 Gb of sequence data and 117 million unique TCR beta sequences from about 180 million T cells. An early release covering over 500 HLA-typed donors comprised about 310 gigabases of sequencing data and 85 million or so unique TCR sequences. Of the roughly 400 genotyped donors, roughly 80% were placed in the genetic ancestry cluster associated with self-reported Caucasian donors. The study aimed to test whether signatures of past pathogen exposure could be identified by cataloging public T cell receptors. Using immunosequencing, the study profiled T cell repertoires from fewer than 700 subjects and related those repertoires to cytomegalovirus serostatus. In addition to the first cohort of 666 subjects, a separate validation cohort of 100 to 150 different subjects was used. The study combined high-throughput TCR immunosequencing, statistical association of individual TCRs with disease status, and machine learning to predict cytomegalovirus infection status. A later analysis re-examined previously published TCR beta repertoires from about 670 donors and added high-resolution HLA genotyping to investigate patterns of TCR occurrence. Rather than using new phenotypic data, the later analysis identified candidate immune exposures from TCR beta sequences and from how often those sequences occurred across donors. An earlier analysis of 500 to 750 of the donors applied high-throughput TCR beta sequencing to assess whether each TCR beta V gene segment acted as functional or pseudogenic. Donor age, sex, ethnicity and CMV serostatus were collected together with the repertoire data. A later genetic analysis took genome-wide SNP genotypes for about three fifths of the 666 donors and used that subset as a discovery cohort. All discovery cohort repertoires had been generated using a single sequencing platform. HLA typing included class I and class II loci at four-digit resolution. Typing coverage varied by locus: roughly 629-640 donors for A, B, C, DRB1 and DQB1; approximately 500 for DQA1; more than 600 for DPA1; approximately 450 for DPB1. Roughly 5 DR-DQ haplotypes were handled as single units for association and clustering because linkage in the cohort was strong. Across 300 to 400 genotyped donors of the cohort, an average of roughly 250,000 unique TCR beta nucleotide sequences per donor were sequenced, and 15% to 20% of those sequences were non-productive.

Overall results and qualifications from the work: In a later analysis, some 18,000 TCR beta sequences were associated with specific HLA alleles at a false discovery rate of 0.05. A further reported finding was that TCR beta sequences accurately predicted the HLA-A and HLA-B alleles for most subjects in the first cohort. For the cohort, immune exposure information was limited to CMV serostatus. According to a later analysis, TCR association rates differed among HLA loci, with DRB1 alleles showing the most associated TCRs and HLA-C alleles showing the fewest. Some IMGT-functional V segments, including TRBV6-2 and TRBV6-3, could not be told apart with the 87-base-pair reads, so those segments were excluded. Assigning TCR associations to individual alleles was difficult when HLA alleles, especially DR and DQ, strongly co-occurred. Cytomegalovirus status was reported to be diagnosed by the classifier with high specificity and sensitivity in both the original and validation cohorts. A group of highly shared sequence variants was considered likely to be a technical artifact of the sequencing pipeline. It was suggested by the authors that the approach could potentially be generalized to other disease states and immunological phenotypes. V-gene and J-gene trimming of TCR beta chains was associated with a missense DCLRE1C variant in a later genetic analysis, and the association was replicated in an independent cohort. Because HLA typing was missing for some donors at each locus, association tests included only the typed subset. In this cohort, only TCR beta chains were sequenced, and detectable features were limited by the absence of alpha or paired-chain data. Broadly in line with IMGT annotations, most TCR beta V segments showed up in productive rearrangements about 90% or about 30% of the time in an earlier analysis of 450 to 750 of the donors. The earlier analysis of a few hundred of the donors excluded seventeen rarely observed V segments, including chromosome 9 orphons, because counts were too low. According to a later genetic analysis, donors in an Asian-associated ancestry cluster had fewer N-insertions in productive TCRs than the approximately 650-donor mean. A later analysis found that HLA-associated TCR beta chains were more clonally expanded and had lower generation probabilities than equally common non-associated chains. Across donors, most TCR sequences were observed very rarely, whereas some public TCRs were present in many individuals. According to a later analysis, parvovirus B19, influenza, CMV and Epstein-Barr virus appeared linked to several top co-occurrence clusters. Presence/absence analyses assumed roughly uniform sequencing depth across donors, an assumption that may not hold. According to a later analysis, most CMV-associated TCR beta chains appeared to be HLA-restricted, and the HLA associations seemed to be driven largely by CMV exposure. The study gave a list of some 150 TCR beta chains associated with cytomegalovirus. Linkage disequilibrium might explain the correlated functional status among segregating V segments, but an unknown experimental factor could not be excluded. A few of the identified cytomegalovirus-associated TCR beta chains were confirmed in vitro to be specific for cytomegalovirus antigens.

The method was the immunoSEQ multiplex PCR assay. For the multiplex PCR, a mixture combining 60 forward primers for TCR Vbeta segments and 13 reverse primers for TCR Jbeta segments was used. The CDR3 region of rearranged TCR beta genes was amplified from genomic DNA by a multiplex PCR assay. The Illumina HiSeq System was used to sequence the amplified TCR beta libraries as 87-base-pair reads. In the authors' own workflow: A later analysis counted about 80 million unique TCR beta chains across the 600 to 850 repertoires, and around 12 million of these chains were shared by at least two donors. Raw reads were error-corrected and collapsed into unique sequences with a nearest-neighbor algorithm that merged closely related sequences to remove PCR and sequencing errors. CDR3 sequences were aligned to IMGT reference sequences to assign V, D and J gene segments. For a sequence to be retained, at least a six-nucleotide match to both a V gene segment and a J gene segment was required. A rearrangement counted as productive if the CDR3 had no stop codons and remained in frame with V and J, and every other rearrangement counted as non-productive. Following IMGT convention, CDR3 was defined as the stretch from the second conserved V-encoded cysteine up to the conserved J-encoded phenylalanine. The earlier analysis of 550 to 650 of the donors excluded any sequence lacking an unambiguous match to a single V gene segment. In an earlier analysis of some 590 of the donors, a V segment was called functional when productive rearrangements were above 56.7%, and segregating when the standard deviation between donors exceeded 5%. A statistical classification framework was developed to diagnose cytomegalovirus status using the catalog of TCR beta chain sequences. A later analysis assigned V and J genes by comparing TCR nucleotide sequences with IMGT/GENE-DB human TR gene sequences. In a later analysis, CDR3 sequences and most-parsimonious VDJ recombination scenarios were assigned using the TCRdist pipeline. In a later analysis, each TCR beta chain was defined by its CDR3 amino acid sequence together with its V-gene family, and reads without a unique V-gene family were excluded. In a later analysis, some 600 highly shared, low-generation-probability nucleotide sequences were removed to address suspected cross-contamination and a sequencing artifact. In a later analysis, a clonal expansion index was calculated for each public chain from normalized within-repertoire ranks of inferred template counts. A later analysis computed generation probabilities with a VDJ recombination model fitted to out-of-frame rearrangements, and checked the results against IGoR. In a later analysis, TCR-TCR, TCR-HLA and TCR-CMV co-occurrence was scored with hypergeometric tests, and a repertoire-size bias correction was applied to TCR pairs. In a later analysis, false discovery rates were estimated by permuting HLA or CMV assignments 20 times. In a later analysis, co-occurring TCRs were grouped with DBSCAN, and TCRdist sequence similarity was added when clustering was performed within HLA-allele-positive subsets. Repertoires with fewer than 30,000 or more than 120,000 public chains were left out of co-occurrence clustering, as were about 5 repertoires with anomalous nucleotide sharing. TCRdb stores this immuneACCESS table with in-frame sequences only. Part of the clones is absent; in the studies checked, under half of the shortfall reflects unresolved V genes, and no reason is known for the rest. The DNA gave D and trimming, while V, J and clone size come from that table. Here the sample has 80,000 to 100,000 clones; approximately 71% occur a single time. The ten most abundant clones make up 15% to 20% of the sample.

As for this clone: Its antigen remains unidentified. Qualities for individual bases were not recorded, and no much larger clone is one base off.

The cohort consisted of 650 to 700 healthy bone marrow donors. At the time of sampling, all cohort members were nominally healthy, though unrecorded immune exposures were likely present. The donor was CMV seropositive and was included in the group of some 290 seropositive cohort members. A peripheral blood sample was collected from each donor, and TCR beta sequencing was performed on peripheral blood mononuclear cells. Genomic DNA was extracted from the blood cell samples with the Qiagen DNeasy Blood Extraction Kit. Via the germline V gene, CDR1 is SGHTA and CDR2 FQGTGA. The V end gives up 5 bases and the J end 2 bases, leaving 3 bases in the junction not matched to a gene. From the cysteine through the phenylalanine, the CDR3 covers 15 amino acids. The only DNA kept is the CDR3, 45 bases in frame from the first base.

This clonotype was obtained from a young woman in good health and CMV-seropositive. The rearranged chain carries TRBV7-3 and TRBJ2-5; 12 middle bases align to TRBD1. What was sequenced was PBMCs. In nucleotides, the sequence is TGTGCCAGCAGCCGGGACAGGGGGCGTCAAGAGACCCAGTACTTC. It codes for CASSRDRGRQETQYF.